This T cell receptor beta chain was sequenced in a study of Ad26.COV2.S vaccination and SARS-CoV-2 variants. Study information: Vaccine-arm donor from the placebo-controlled COV1001 Ad26.COV2.S trial.

The germline V gene has CDR1 MNHEY and CDR2 SVGAGI. Deletions cut 6 bases from V and 3 bases from J, with 18 bases between. The CDR3 runs to 15 residues. Study observations and caveats: Responses of T cells in total may have been underestimated by the TCR breadth and depth analyses.

The protocol was immunoSEQ multiplex PCR, while the TCRdb copy is restricted to in-frame clones and leaves out a portion. The table has roughly 680,000 clones, more than 80% seen once; the top ten hold about 1.5%. Indicated treatment: over 15 received Ad26.COV2.S at low or high dose, single or two shots; roughly five received placebo; per-sample allocation not given. After the first vaccine or placebo injection, samples were drawn on day 63. Comments on this clone: Antigen specificity is unknown.

The sequence derives from a person between 18 and 65 years old who received the Ad26.COV2.S COVID-19 vaccine or a placebo. This chain uses TRBV6-5 with TRBJ2-7; weak D call: TRBD1 (5 bases). Material: peripheral blood, obtained in a trial of Ad26.COV2.S vaccine versus placebo. In DNA form, the CDR3 reads TGTGCCAGCAGCCCAGACAGAATCGGACGCTACGAGCAGTACTTC. Amino acids: CASSPDRIGRYEQYF.